What follows are 23 T cell receptor beta chains derived from one specimen sequenced in a study of blood T cell repertoires in COVID-19. The method was immunoSEQ multiplex PCR; TCRdb's version includes in-frame clones alone and lacks a portion of them. The table records around 58,000 clones, 91% of them present only once. The specimen was peripheral blood. The source is a woman in her fifties or sixties with active or convalescent COVID-19.

The chain recombines TRBV27 with TRBJ1-2; 8 bases agree with TRBD1. J lost 7 bases, V lost 6 bases, and 4 bases had no gene match. There are 12 residues in the CDR3. The germline gives CDR1 MNHEY, CDR2 SMNVEV (reference sequence). The CDR3 DNA reads TGTGCCAGCAGGCGACAGGGGTCTGGCTACACCTTC. This translates into CASRRQGSGYTF.

The V and J genes are TRBV5-1 and TRBJ2-1; 11 bases align to TRBD2. Germline CDR1 and CDR2: SGHRS and YFSETQ. The CDR3 length is 14 residues. The V gene end was trimmed by 5 bases and the J gene end by 7 bases; junction bases not matched to a gene: 5. Here the CDR3 reads CASRTSGSLNEQFF. The CDR3 DNA follows: TGCGCCAGCAGAACTAGCGGGAGTCTAAATGAGCAGTTCTTC.

The gene calls are TRBV15 and TRBJ1-4; no reliable D call. Germline V lookup: CDR1 LNHNV, CDR2 YYDKDF (reference sequence). V was cut by 0 bases and J by 7 bases, with 9 bases left in between. This CDR3 contains 14 residues. Written as DNA, the CDR3 is TGTGCCACCAGCAGAGATCGAGCAAGTGAAAAACTGTTTTTT. It is translated as CATSRDRASEKLFF.

The genes are TRBV5-1 and TRBJ1-3; D gene unclear. Germline loops: CDR1 SGHRS, CDR2 YFSETQ. V was clipped by 0 bases and J by 0 bases, with 7 bases between them. The CDR3 runs 15 residues. This CDR3 is CASSLGQASGNTIYF. DNA for the CDR3: TGCGCCAGCAGCTTGGGTCAGGCCTCTGGAAACACCATATATTTT.

The CDR3 bases are TGTGCCAGCAGCTTGCTCTCCCAGGCCTCCTACGAGCAGTACTTC. Translating gives CASSLLSQASYEQYF. V is TRBV5-6 and J is TRBJ2-7; the D is unclear. This CDR3 is 15 amino acids long. Trimming cost V 1 base and J 0 bases, with 11 bases left between them. From germline, CDR1 is SGHDT and CDR2 YYEEEE.

This clone was picked up a small number of times. V is TRBV7-2 and J is TRBJ1-2, with D tentatively TRBD1 (5 bases). Germline CDR1 and CDR2: SGHTA and FQGNSA. This CDR3 is 13 amino acids long. V gave up 5 bases and J gave up 4 bases, with 11 bases separating them. Here the CDR3 reads CASSQGASYGYTF. As DNA, the CDR3 is TGTGCCAGCAGCCAAGGGGCCTCCTATGGCTACACCTTC.

This chain joins TRBV7-9 and TRBJ2-5, with D perhaps matching TRBD1 (5 bases). CDR3 length: 12 amino acids. V lost 6 bases, J lost 4 bases, and 9 bases lay in between. Germline V lookup: CDR1 SEHNR, CDR2 FQNEAQ (reference sequence). CDR3 sequence reads: CASRPDRETQYF. The CDR3 region has the DNA TGTGCCAGCAGGCCCGACAGAGAGACCCAGTACTTC.

Concerning this clone itself: One junction end disagrees with the germline gene, perhaps due to a read error. This chain links TRBV9 with TRBJ1-4; 10 positions match TRBD1. Looked up from germline, CDR1 is SGDLS and CDR2 is YYNGEE. The CDR3 totals 16 residues. Here the CDR3 DNA reads TGTGCCAGCAGCTCCACCCGACAGGGGGCTAAAGAAAAACTGTTTTTT. As protein: CASSSTRQGAKEKLFF.

This chain uses TRBV6-5 with TRBJ1-3; no firm D call. Trimming stripped 6 bases from V and 0 bases from J, with 6 bases between. The CDR3 has 13 residues. In germline, CDR1 is MNHEY, CDR2 SVGAGI. The CDR3 coding sequence is TGTGCCAGCAGAGGACTCTCTGGAAACACCATATATTTT. This encodes CASRGLSGNTIYF.

The rearrangement joins TRBV7-3 to TRBJ2-1; TRBD2 agrees at 7 bases. Germline-derived CDR1 and CDR2 are SGHTA and FQGTGA. This CDR3 contains 13 residues. Trimming took 5 bases from V and 10 from J; bases not matched to a gene: 8. The CDR3 coding sequence is TGTGCCAGCAGCAGAATGCGGGGGAAAGAGCAGTTCTTC. As protein: CASSRMRGKEQFF.

This clone was seen more than once but under ten times. Here the CDR3 DNA reads TGCGCCAGCAGCGAACAGGGGAACGAGCAGTACTTC. It codes for CASSEQGNEQYF. The chain recombines TRBV5-1 with TRBJ2-7; TRBD1 aligns across 7 bases. Trimming took 4 bases from V and 5 from J; bases not matched to a gene: 3. This CDR3 is 12 amino acids long. Germline V gives CDR1 SGHRS, CDR2 YFSETQ.

V gene TRBV15 combines with J gene TRBJ2-3; 8 nucleotides align to TRBD1. The length of the CDR3 is 16 residues. V was pared by 3 bases and J by 4 bases, with 9 bases of the junction left unmatched. CDR1 is LNHNV, CDR2 YYDKDF, per germline (reference sequence). DNA for the CDR3: TGTGCCACCAGCAGTGACAGGGGATCTATCGCAGATACGCAGTATTTT. It specifies CATSSDRGSIADTQYF.

By share, this clone counts as medium-sized. This chain connects TRBV2 to TRBJ1-1, with D tentatively TRBD1 (6 bases). The CDR3 extends over 14 amino acids. The V and J ends lost 5 bases and 1 base respectively, with 11 bases between them. From germline, CDR1 is SNHLY and CDR2 FYNNEI. CDR3 sequence: CASSSKDRNTEAFF. CDR3 in DNA: TGTGCCAGCAGTTCGAAGGACAGGAACACTGAAGCTTTCTTT.

This clone was counted a single time. CDR3: CASNALGGTEAFF. The CDR3 DNA reads as TGTGCCAGCAACGCCCTAGGGGGCACTGAAGCTTTCTTT. The V gene is TRBV9, the J gene TRBJ1-1; a weak D match, TRBD1 (6 bases). CDR1 is SGDLS and CDR2 is YYNGEE in the germline V gene. V was shortened by 6 bases and J by 4 bases, with 13 bases between the two germline ends. This CDR3 comprises 13 residues.

This chain joins TRBV7-3 and TRBJ2-7, with D tentatively TRBD1 (6 bases). CDR3 length: 11 amino acids. Deletions cut 10 bases from V and 2 bases from J, with 9 bases between. CDR1 is SGHTA, CDR2 FQGTGA, per germline. DNA of the CDR3: TGTGCCACACAGGGAGCCTACGAGCAGTACTTC. Its protein is CATQGAYEQYF. The whole variable domain, filled in from reference TRBV7-3 and TRBJ2-7, reads GAGVSQTPSNKVTEKGKYVELRCDPISGHTALYWYRQSLGQGPEFLIYFQGTGAADDSGLPNDRFFAVRPEGSVSTLKIQRTERGDSAVYLCATQGAYEQYFGPGTRLTVT.

The chain links TRBV10-3 to TRBJ1-2, with a possible D match to TRBD1 (6 bases). The CDR3 covers 17 residues. Germline V CDR1 and CDR2: ENHRY, SYGVKD. The ends were cut back, 3 bases at V and 3 bases at J, with 20 bases in the middle. The CDR3 region is CAISEPAAGQKDYGYTF. Here the CDR3 DNA reads TGTGCCATCAGTGAACCCGCCGCCGGACAGAAAGACTATGGCTACACCTTC.

The chain is built from TRBV4-1 and TRBJ2-1; 7 bases map to TRBD2. The CDR3 contains 15 residues. The germline V gene has CDR1 MGHRA and CDR2 YSYEKL. Germline trimming cut 1 base from V and 7 bases from J; bases unmatched to any gene: 7. The CDR3 sequence: CASSQGGRALNEQFF. CDR3 in DNA: TGCGCCAGCAGCCAAGGAGGGAGGGCCTTGAATGAGCAGTTCTTC.

V is TRBV7-2 and J is TRBJ2-7; 10 bases align to TRBD1. Germline CDR1 SGHTA, CDR2 FQGNSA. V lost 4 bases to trimming and J lost 0 bases; unmatched junction nucleotides: 0. CDR3 length: 14 amino acids. CDR3 region: CASSWDRGSYEQYF. For the CDR3, the DNA is TGTGCCAGCAGCTGGGACAGGGGCTCCTACGAGCAGTACTTC.

The chain couples TRBV4-1 to TRBJ2-7; weak D call: TRBD1 (7 bases). The CDR3 is made up of 16 amino acids. The ends were cut back, 0 bases at V and 1 base at J, with 13 bases in the middle. Per the germline V gene, CDR1 is MGHRA and CDR2 is YSYEKL. DNA for the CDR3: TGCGCCAGCAGCCAAGATCCCAGGGGGGATTCCTACGAGCAGTACTTC. Encoded protein: CASSQDPRGDSYEQYF.

This clone was detected ten times or more. The rearrangement links TRBV6-4 to TRBJ1-2; TRBD1 matches 11 bases. The J segment lost 4 bases and the V segment lost 3 bases, leaving 10 bases of the junction unmatched. Germline V gene lookup returns CDR1 MRHNA and CDR2 SNTAGT. The CDR3 runs 17 residues. This chain's CDR3 is CASSEAGQGVGGYGYTF. The CDR3, as DNA: TGTGCCAGCAGTGAAGCGGGACAGGGGGTTGGTGGCTATGGCTACACCTTC.

The chain employs TRBV7-2 and TRBJ1-1, with D perhaps matching TRBD1 (5 bases). Trimming removed 7 bases from V and 0 bases from J, with 15 bases in between. CDR3 length: 15 amino acids. Per germline, CDR1 SGHTA and CDR2 FQGNSA. CDR3 in amino acids: CASNPHAGLNTEAFF. In DNA, the CDR3 is TGTGCCAGCAACCCACACGCAGGGTTGAACACTGAAGCTTTCTTT.

J is TRBJ2-7 and V is TRBV6-5; no reliable D call. The CDR3 loop spans 12 amino acids. Trimming pared 5 bases from V and 2 bases from J, leaving 7 bases between. Germline CDR1 and CDR2: MNHEY and SVGAGI. The CDR3 DNA reads TGTGCCAGCAGTAGTTCAGCCTACGAGCAGTACTTC. This translates into CASSSSAYEQYF.

V usage is TRBV28 and J usage is TRBJ2-7; 13 bases align to TRBD2. This CDR3 has 15 residues. Germline V gives CDR1 MDHEN, CDR2 SYDVKM. After removal of 6 bases from V and 8 bases from J, the junction contained 10 bases not matched to a gene. The CDR3 bases are TGTGCCAGCAGGTATGGACTAGCGGGAGTTGTTAAGCAGTACTTC. It codes for CASRYGLAGVVKQYF.